A selection of T cell receptor beta chains follows, all from one sample in a study of metastatic and nonmetastatic thyroid tumors. TCRdb redid the clone calls on the PCR reads using MiXCR. The repertoire consists of several thousand clones, with just under 25% occurring once and the leading ten covering over 14%. Sample: adjacent normal tissue. Receptors originate from a female donor with papillary thyroid cancer or a benign thyroid nodule (not recorded which). Some clones in this sample may be carry-over from other donors' samples. CDR3s include the opening cysteine and the closing phenylalanine or tryptophan. D genes are given only for firm matches. For some rows the clone size is stated as once, few or many, or as a class when expanded; others skip it.

V	J	size	D	DNA	CDR3
TRBV19	TRBJ1-1	once	.	TGTGCCACCAGGGCGGGTGAAGCGTTCTTT	CATRAGEAFF
TRBV6-2/TRBV6-3	TRBJ2-1	few	TRBD1	TGTGCCAGCAGTTACAAGGACAGGCCCTTCTCCTACAATGAGCAGTTCTTC	CASSYKDRPFSYNEQFF
TRBV13	TRBJ2-1	.	.	TGTGCCAGCAGCTTAGCCGGGGTCAGCTCCTACAATGAGCAGTTCTTC	CASSLAGVSSYNEQFF
TRBV6-1	TRBJ2-7	medium-sized	.	TGTGCCAGCAGGCCTAGGCCTGTCTCGGTCTACGAGCAGTACTTC	CASRPRPVSVYEQYF
TRBV28	TRBJ1-1	few	.	TGTGCCAGCAGTTTAAGACAGACTGAAGCTTTCTTT	CASSLRQTEAFF
TRBV19	TRBJ2-6	medium-sized	TRBD1	TGTGCCAGTAGTTCGGGACAGGCCGTTTGGTATGGGGCCAACGTCCTGACTTTC	CASSSGQAVWYGANVLTF
TRBV18	TRBJ2-2	.	.	TGTGCCAGCTCACCACCGCAGGGCAGCACCGGGGAGCTGTTTTTT	CASSPPQGSTGELFF
TRBV12-3/TRBV12-4	TRBJ1-1	medium-sized	.	TGTGCCAGCAGCCGACAGGCGAACACTGAAGCTTTCTTT	CASSRQANTEAFF
TRBV12-3/TRBV12-4	TRBJ2-3	few	.	TGTGCCAGCAGCTTATCTAGACATGGGGCGGGTAGCACAGATACGCAGTATTTT	CASSLSRHGAGSTDTQYF
TRBV19	TRBJ2-1	medium-sized	.	TGTGCCAGTACTTCCGGTGGCGGGTTGCAGTTCTTC	CASTSGGGLQFF
TRBV4-1	TRBJ1-5	.	.	TGCGCCAGCAGCCAGATCGCACAGGGCTCGGGTCAGCCCCAGCATTTT	CASSQIAQGSGQPQHF
TRBV10-3	TRBJ1-3	few	TRBD1	TGTGCCATCAGTAAGGACAGGGGGGTAGACACCATATATTTT	CAISKDRGVDTIYF
TRBV5-1	TRBJ1-4	.	.	TGCGCCAGCAGCGAGACGTCCTCTAATGAAAAACTGTTTTTT	CASSETSSNEKLFF
TRBV27	TRBJ2-4	.	.	TGTGCCAGCAGTTTAATCGCGGGGGAGGGGGGAAACATTCAGTACTTC	CASSLIAGEGGNIQYF
TRBV11-1	TRBJ2-2	.	TRBD2	TGTGCCAGCAGCGAGGGACTAGCGGAGAACACCGGGGAGCTGTTTTTT	CASSEGLAENTGELFF
TRBV5-1	TRBJ2-7	few	.	TGCGCCAGCAGCTTGGGCCCCCAAGACCGGGACACGTCGTACGAGCAGTACTTC	CASSLGPQDRDTSYEQYF
TRBV20-1	TRBJ2-3	.	TRBD2	TGCAGTGCTAGAGAGATGGGACTAGCGGGACCTGGAGATACGCAGTATTTT	CSAREMGLAGPGDTQYF
TRBV27	TRBJ2-7	medium-sized	TRBD1	TGTGCCAGCAGTAAAAAAGGGGGGGGACAGGGACCTTACGAGCAGTACTTC	CASSKKGGGQGPYEQYF
TRBV27	TRBJ2-5	medium-sized	.	TGTGCCAGCAGTTTGCTACCGTCGTACCAAGAGACCCAGTACTTC	CASSLLPSYQETQYF
TRBV20-1	TRBJ2-7	many	.	TGCAGTGCTAGAGATCGCCTACGGTACAACGAGCAGTACTTC	CSARDRLRYNEQYF
TRBV2	TRBJ2-5	medium-sized	.	TGTGCCAGCACCCTTCTCGGGGGCCGAGAGACCCAGTACTTC	CASTLLGGRETQYF
TRBV5-4	TRBJ2-3	medium-sized	TRBD2	TGTGCCAGCAGCCCCCCGGGACTAGCATTAGATACGCAGTATTTT	CASSPPGLALDTQYF
TRBV29-1	TRBJ2-1	medium-sized	.	TGCAGCGTTGATCAGGGATGGAATGAGCAGTTCTTC	CSVDQGWNEQFF
TRBV29-1	TRBJ2-1	many	.	TGCAGCGCGTCAGGGATGGATGAGCAGTTCTTC	CSASGMDEQFF
TRBV29-1	TRBJ1-1	medium-sized	.	TGCAGCGTTGAAACTCGGAACACTGAAGCTTTCTTT	CSVETRNTEAFF
TRBV6-1	TRBJ1-1	.	.	TGTGCCAGCAGTGAACCCGTGGACAGTCCAGAAAAAGCTTTCTTT	CASSEPVDSPEKAFF
TRBV10-3	TRBJ1-1	medium-sized	TRBD1	TGTGCCATCAGTGAGGACAGGGGCCTACACACTGAAGCTTTCTTT	CAISEDRGLHTEAFF
TRBV6-4	TRBJ1-2	.	.	TGTGCCAGCGGGCCCGATAGGGCCCCTACCCTCTATGGCTACACCTTC	CASGPDRAPTLYGYTF
TRBV20-1	TRBJ1-1	.	.	TGCAGTGCTGCCAGGACGGGGGGGACTGAAGCTTTCTTT	CSAARTGGTEAFF
TRBV18	TRBJ1-2	.	TRBD1	TGTGCCAGCTCTCAGGGACAGGGAGTTTATGGCTACACCTTC	CASSQGQGVYGYTF